This is a list of T cell receptor beta chains from one sample in a study of T cells in Graves' hyperthyroidism and ophthalmopathy. In TCRdb, the multiplex PCR reads were re-called with MiXCR into one record per CDR3 protein. The profile covers hundreds of thousands of distinct CDR3 sequences, with about 15% appearing a single time and approximately 4.3% taken by the ten largest. The sample taken for sequencing was blood. Receptor source: a woman aged 40 to 50 with Graves' ophthalmopathy. CDR3s include the opening cysteine and the closing phenylalanine or tryptophan. The D gene is left open where the match is weak. Where a row states a size, it is once, few, many or the class of an expanded clone; other rows omit it.

DNA: TGCGCCAGCAGCACCGGATTGTACCAAGAGACCCAGTACTTC
CDR3: CASSTGLYQETQYF
D: .
V: TRBV5-1
J: TRBJ2-5
size: many

DNA: TGTGCCAGCAGCCCCGGCGGCCAGGGGAACTACGAGCAGTACTTC
CDR3: CASSPGGQGNYEQYF
D: .
V: TRBV5-4
J: TRBJ2-7
size: .

DNA: TGTGCCTGGAGGCGCGGTAATTCACCCCCCCACTTT
CDR3: CAWRRGNSPPHF
D: .
V: TRBV30
J: TRBJ1-6
size: .

DNA: TGTGCCAGCAGCTCCTACAGGGAGGTTTACGAGCAGTACTTC
CDR3: CASSSYREVYEQYF
D: .
V: TRBV5-6
J: TRBJ2-7
size: few

DNA: TGTGCCAGCAGACGACAGGGAGGAAACACCGGGGAGCTGTTTTTT
CDR3: CASRRQGGNTGELFF
D: .
V: TRBV6-2/TRBV6-3
J: TRBJ2-2
size: many

DNA: TGTGCCTGGAGTATATGGGGCTACGAGCAGTACTTC
CDR3: CAWSIWGYEQYF
D: .
V: TRBV30
J: TRBJ2-7
size: .

DNA: TGTGCCAGCAGTTTACTAGCGAACACCGGGGAGCTGTTTTTT
CDR3: CASSLLANTGELFF
D: .
V: TRBV7-3
J: TRBJ2-2
size: many

DNA: TGTGCCAGCGGCATACAGGGGTGGGAGCAGTACTTC
CDR3: CASGIQGWEQYF
D: TRBD1
V: TRBV2
J: TRBJ2-7
size: many

DNA: TGCGCCAGCAGCCAAGATCTGGTAACAGACAACACTGAAGCTTTCTTT
CDR3: CASSQDLVTDNTEAFF
D: .
V: TRBV4-3
J: TRBJ1-1
size: .

DNA: TGTGCCAGCACCCGAGGGGTGGGACCCTACGAGCAGTACTTC
CDR3: CASTRGVGPYEQYF
D: .
V: TRBV12-3/TRBV12-4
J: TRBJ2-7
size: .

DNA: TGTGCCAGCAGTTTAGGGGGGAGTGGGCTCTACGAGCAGTACTTC
CDR3: CASSLGGSGLYEQYF
D: .
V: TRBV12-3/TRBV12-4
J: TRBJ2-7
size: many

DNA: TGTGCCAGCAGCTTACAGAGGGGCAACACTGAAGCTTTCTTT
CDR3: CASSLQRGNTEAFF
D: .
V: TRBV5-8
J: TRBJ1-1
size: many

DNA: TGCGCCAGCAGCATCGGACTAGGGGTTGAGACCCAGTACTTC
CDR3: CASSIGLGVETQYF
D: TRBD2
V: TRBV5-1
J: TRBJ2-5
size: many

DNA: TGTGCCAGCAGTCCCGGGACAGGGCCATTTTATGGCTACACCTTC
CDR3: CASSPGTGPFYGYTF
D: TRBD1
V: TRBV28
J: TRBJ1-2
size: many

DNA: TGTGCCAGCAGTGCGGGACAGGGGGTGCCTGAAGCTTTCTTT
CDR3: CASSAGQGVPEAFF
D: TRBD1
V: TRBV12-3/TRBV12-4
J: TRBJ1-1
size: many

DNA: TGTGCCAGCAGTCGCAGGGGTTACTACGAGCAGTACTTC
CDR3: CASSRRGYYEQYF
D: .
V: TRBV28
J: TRBJ2-7
size: many

DNA: TGTGCCAGCAGTTCTTCCCTGCTGGGTCGGACCGGGGAGCTGTTTTTT
CDR3: CASSSSLLGRTGELFF
D: .
V: TRBV6-5
J: TRBJ2-2
size: .

DNA: TGCGCCAGCAGCCCGGGACAGGTGCACGGCTACACCTTC
CDR3: CASSPGQVHGYTF
D: TRBD1
V: TRBV5-1
J: TRBJ1-2
size: few

DNA: TGCAGCGTTGAAGTTCTCAGTATGAACACTGAAGCTTTCTTT
CDR3: CSVEVLSMNTEAFF
D: .
V: TRBV29-1
J: TRBJ1-1
size: many

DNA: TGTGCCAGCAGTTTCGGCAGGGCTATCTATGGCTACACCTTC
CDR3: CASSFGRAIYGYTF
D: .
V: TRBV12-3/TRBV12-4
J: TRBJ1-2
size: many

DNA: TGCAGCGTTGAAGACTCGTACGCCCCGGTTGAGTACTTC
CDR3: CSVEDSYAPVEYF
D: .
V: TRBV29-1
J: TRBJ2-4
size: few

DNA: TGTGCCACCAGTGACTTAGCGGGAGGGCCCGGGGAGCTGTTTTTT
CDR3: CATSDLAGGPGELFF
D: TRBD2
V: TRBV24-1
J: TRBJ2-2
size: many

DNA: TGTGCCAGCGAATCACGGCGGGGGGAAACAGGGGGAGGATTTAGTACCGGGGAGCTGTTTTTT
CDR3: CASESRRGETGGGFSTGELFF
D: .
V: TRBV6-4
J: TRBJ2-2
size: .

DNA: TGCAGCGTCGGGCGACCTCCGGAGGGCTACACCTTC
CDR3: CSVGRPPEGYTF
D: .
V: TRBV29-1
J: TRBJ1-2
size: many

DNA: TGTGCCAGCAGTTTAAAGGTAGGGTTTGAGACTGAAGCTTTCTTT
CDR3: CASSLKVGFETEAFF
D: .
V: TRBV27
J: TRBJ1-1
size: many

DNA: TGTGCCAGCAGCTTAGAAGGGAGTTTGTCAAACGCTTTCTTT
CDR3: CASSLEGSLSNAFF
D: .
V: TRBV11-2
J: TRBJ1-1
size: few